The rows below give T cell receptor beta chains drawn from one sample of a study of T cell changes during pregnancy in multiple sclerosis. The assay was immunoSEQ multiplex PCR, and TCRdb's table has in-frame clones only and misses some. The sample includes roughly 100,000 clones, less than 95% seen only once; the top ten take around 1.6%. The material sequenced was peripheral blood, taken before pregnancy. The source is a female donor with multiple sclerosis, enrolled in a pregnancy study. Each CDR3 is given without its conserved first and last residue.

V,J,CDR3
TRBV9,TRBJ1-1,ASSVATLGTEAF
TRBV4-1,TRBJ1-3,ASSKQGGGNTIY
TRBV11-3,TRBJ2-5,ASSLGASGGMVVETQY
TRBV19,TRBJ2-2,ASSIRWTSGPFANTGELF
TRBV7-9,TRBJ1-4,ASSSRTGKLNEKLF
TRBV30,TRBJ1-6,AWSPGGNSPLH
TRBV25-1,TRBJ1-1,ASKGHNRHHGGTEAF
TRBV7-3,TRBJ1-3,ASRYSHSGNTIY
TRBV2,TRBJ1-1,ASSGTEAF
TRBV28,TRBJ2-5,ASRDSGRLGQETQY
TRBV9,TRBJ2-7,ASSVNAGGSYEQY
TRBV5-1,TRBJ1-6,ASSPGESSYNSPLH
TRBV5-6,TRBJ1-2,ASSLVTDMNGYT
TRBV5-6,TRBJ1-5,ASSLGFGQGNQPQH
TRBV10-2,TRBJ1-5,ASTGGTGYQPQH
TRBV25-1,TRBJ2-3,ASSEATSPTDTQY
TRBV27,TRBJ2-1,ASSFGLAVNEQF
TRBV2,TRBJ2-7,ASTKGGLAGHYEQY
TRBV11-3,TRBJ2-5,ASSSSGIETQY
TRBV19,TRBJ2-2,ASSNVGGANTGELF
TRBV7-6,TRBJ2-7,ASTAGQGVGEQY
TRBV7-3,TRBJ2-3,ASSSRGGDGATDTQY
TRBV5-1,TRBJ2-1,ASSLDRQDGLAGVYNEQF
TRBV7-2,TRBJ1-5,ASSLGQGQPQH
TRBV6-1,TRBJ2-1,ATMGPLVNEQF
TRBV2,TRBJ1-2,ASTGNYGYT
TRBV15,TRBJ2-1,ATSRGDAGGYNEQF
TRBV7-7,TRBJ2-2,ASSFASGGTGELF
TRBV19,TRBJ2-4,ASSMLRLAGDYGGSKNIQY
TRBV2,TRBJ2-1,ASRGSGGAGNEQF
TRBV6-6,TRBJ1-2,ASTPRQGGYGYT
TRBV6-5,TRBJ2-7,ASSPRRGEQY